A single TCR beta chain is shown here with its context. The data stem from a study of T-cell memory formation after mild COVID-19. The CDR3 loop spans 13 amino acids. Trimming shortened V by 1 base and J by 6 bases, and 9 bases separated the two germline ends. Germline CDR1 reads LGHNA; CDR2 reads YNFKEQ. MiXCR was run by TCRdb on the 5' RACE reads, yielding one entry per CDR3 protein. Of under 450,000 distinct CDR3 sequences listed, 20% to 25% are singletons. Material: PBMCs or a T cell subset sorted from them (not recorded which). This receptor was obtained from a man in his late teens or twenties who had mild COVID-19 (a few samples of this study predate the infection). Cell type and time point are not known. The rearrangement joins TRBV4-2 to TRBJ1-2, with D tentatively TRBD1 (5 bases). The CDR3 spells CASSQAGRDGYTF. CDR3 sequence (DNA): TGTGCCAGCAGCCAAGCGGGCAGGGATGGCTACACCTTC.